The sequence of this TCR beta chain was determined in a study of shared clonotypes between healthy human individuals. Sequencing was performed with immunoSEQ multiplex PCR; in TCRdb, only in-frame clones are kept and a portion is missing. The table records 450,000 to 500,000 clones, 70% to 80% of them present only once. The trim removed 5 bases at V and 7 bases at J, leaving 6 bases unmatched. Germline V CDR1 and CDR2: SGHRS, YFSETQ. This CDR3 has 14 amino acids. The V gene is TRBV5-1, the J gene TRBJ2-1; TRBD2 aligns across 10 bases. This receptor was identified in a woman in her forties in good health. Some clones in this sample may be carry-over from other donors' samples. Sequencing input: PBMCs. CDR3 region: CASSRLAGGNEQFF. CDR3 sequence (DNA): TGCGCCAGCAGTAGGTTAGCGGGAGGTAATGAGCAGTTCTTC.